The 24 T cell receptor beta chains below come from one sample, sequenced in a study of T cell responses to AZD1222 COVID-19 vaccine. TCRdb's table, derived via immunoSEQ multiplex PCR, lists solely in-frame clones and lacks some. The sample lists over 150,000 clones, over 80% occurring once. The specimen comprised peripheral blood, sampled on day 0 of AZD1222 vaccination. The receptors here all came from an adult in good health.

The V and J genes are TRBV24-1 and TRBJ2-3; possible D gene TRBD1, 6 bases. Trimming stripped 1 base from V and 3 bases from J, with 13 bases between. The CDR3 spans 16 residues. Germline lookup yields CDR1 KGHDR and CDR2 SFDVKD. The CDR3 loop is CATSDFDRDRTDTQYF. DNA of the CDR3: TGTGCCACCAGTGATTTCGACCGCGACAGGACAGATACGCAGTATTTT.

V and J are TRBV5-1 and TRBJ2-3; D is possibly TRBD2 (6 bases). This CDR3 has 16 residues. The V gene's germline CDR1 is SGHRS and CDR2 YFSETQ. The ends were cut back, 4 bases at V and 6 bases at J, with 21 bases in the middle. As DNA, the CDR3 is TGCGCCAGCAGCCGTCCGGACGGGAGCTTCGCCGATACGCAGTATTTT. This encodes CASSRPDGSFADTQYF.

V gene TRBV19 combines with J gene TRBJ1-2, with a possible D match to TRBD1 (6 bases). The germline gives CDR1 LNHDA, CDR2 SQIVND (reference sequence). The CDR3 is 14 amino acids. The V gene lost 5 bases and the J gene lost 7 bases, with 17 bases spanning the gap. CDR3 in DNA: TGTGCCAGTAGTCCTGGATCAGGGGTAGGTGGCTACACCTTC. Amino acid sequence: CASSPGSGVGGYTF.

This chain links TRBV30 with TRBJ1-2; D is perhaps TRBD1 (6 bases). The CDR3 extends over 16 amino acids. The germline V gene encodes CDR1 GTSNPN and CDR2 SVGIG (reference sequence). V was clipped by 0 bases and J by 4 bases, with 18 bases between them. DNA for the CDR3: TGTGCCTGGAGTGTACTGGACAGAAATCAACTCTATGGCTACACCTTC. Its protein product is CAWSVLDRNQLYGYTF.

The V and J genes are TRBV20-1 and TRBJ2-7; possible D gene TRBD2, 5 bases. The germline CDR1 and CDR2 sequences are DFQATT and SNEGSKA (reference sequence). The CDR3 consists of 14 residues. The germline V and J ends were trimmed by 3 bases and 5 bases, with 17 bases remaining between them. This CDR3 is CSASPGISVDEQYF. CDR3 nucleotides: TGCAGTGCTAGTCCGGGGATTAGCGTCGACGAGCAGTACTTC.

The chain joins TRBV7-2 to TRBJ2-1; the D is unclear. The CDR3 totals 15 residues. The ends were cut back, 7 bases at V and 3 bases at J, with 16 bases in the middle. The germline V gene encodes CDR1 SGHTA and CDR2 FQGNSA. CDR3 bases: TGTGCCAGCACCCTAGACCCCCATCTCTACAATGAGCAGTTCTTC. As protein: CASTLDPHLYNEQFF.

The J gene is TRBJ2-7, the V gene TRBV2, with D tentatively TRBD1 (6 bases). The V end was cut by 3 bases, the J end by 2 bases, with 14 bases between. Germline lookup yields CDR1 SNHLY and CDR2 FYNNEI. The CDR3 is made up of 15 amino acids. This CDR3 is CASSEWAGATYEQYF. The CDR3 DNA is TGTGCCAGCAGTGAGTGGGCAGGGGCAACCTACGAGCAGTACTTC.

V usage is TRBV24-1 and J usage is TRBJ2-7; 9 bases match TRBD1. Trimming at V came to 3 bases and at J to 1 base, leaving 3 bases not matched to a gene. The CDR3 contains 15 residues. Germline CDR1 and CDR2: KGHDR and SFDVKD. In DNA form, the CDR3 reads TGTGCCACCAGTGATCCTGGGACAGGGTCCTACGAGCAGTACTTC. Amino acids: CATSDPGTGSYEQYF.

This chain connects TRBV10-3 to TRBJ1-1, with D hard to call. Trimming removed 10 bases at V and 4 bases at J, with 16 bases between. The CDR3 is 13 residues long. The germline V gene has CDR1 ENHRY and CDR2 SYGVKD. CDR3 bases: TGTGCCACCCGAACCGAGCGGGCCACTGAAGCTTTCTTT. Residues: CATRTERATEAFF.

The rearrangement uses TRBV15 and TRBJ2-1, with no clear D. V lost 3 bases, J lost 0 bases, and 12 bases lay in between. Per the germline V gene, CDR1 is LNHNV and CDR2 is YYDKDF (reference sequence). The CDR3 is made up of 16 amino acids. Here the CDR3 reads CATSRDPTSSYNEQFF. The CDR3 nucleotides read TGTGCCACCAGCAGGGACCCGACCAGCTCCTACAATGAGCAGTTCTTC. Full variable domain (remainder filled in from reference TRBV15 and TRBJ2-1): DAMVIQNPRYQVTQFGKPVTLSCSQTLNHNVMYWYQQKSSQAPKLLFHYYDKDFNNEADTPDNFQSRRPNTSFCFLDIRSPGLGDTAMYLCATSRDPTSSYNEQFFGPGTRLTVL.

The chain joins TRBV5-4 to TRBJ2-1, with unresolved D. V gave up 4 bases and J gave up 5 bases, with 16 bases separating them. The CDR3 extends over 15 amino acids. Germline CDR1 is SGHNT and CDR2 is YYREEE (reference sequence). The DNA for the CDR3 is TGTGCCAGCAGCCCCTTCGAGGTGCAAGACAATGAGCAGTTCTTC. Encoded protein: CASSPFEVQDNEQFF.

The J gene is TRBJ1-6, the V gene TRBV2, with TRBD1 matching 11 bases. Germline CDR1 and CDR2: SNHLY and FYNNEI. V gave up 7 bases and J gave up 10 bases; unmatched junction bases: 15. This CDR3 has 17 residues. The chain's CDR3 is CASTPVRTGGASSPLHF. The CDR3 nucleotides read TGTGCCAGCACCCCCGTCAGGACAGGGGGCGCCTCCTCACCCCTCCACTTT.

This rearrangement joins TRBV5-8 to TRBJ2-5, with D maybe TRBD2 (6 bases). Deletions cut 0 bases from V and 5 bases from J, with 14 bases between. Germline V gives CDR1 SGHTS, CDR2 YDEGEE. CDR3 length: 15 residues. The CDR3 here is CASSLAGEATETQYF. The CDR3 bases are TGTGCCAGCAGCTTGGCCGGGGAGGCCACCGAGACCCAGTACTTC. Drawing the rest from reference TRBV5-8 and TRBJ2-5, the complete variable domain is EAGVTQSPTHLIKTRGQQATLRCSPISGHTSVYWYQQALGLGLQFLLWYDEGEERNRGNFPPRFSGRQFPNYSSELNVNALELEDSALYLCASSLAGEATETQYFGPGTRLLVL.

V gene TRBV7-9 combines with J gene TRBJ1-1; weak D call: TRBD1 (6 bases). V lost 11 bases, J lost 5 bases, and 21 bases lay in between. The CDR3 has 14 residues. Germline V gene lookup returns CDR1 SEHNR and CDR2 FQNEAQ (reference sequence). The CDR3: CASAQGLYLTEAFF. As DNA, the CDR3 is TGTGCCTCTGCCCAGGGGCTATATCTTACTGAAGCTTTCTTT.

In its sample, this clone was seen once. The rearrangement links TRBV27 to TRBJ1-5; D not certain. Germline V lookup: CDR1 MNHEY, CDR2 SMNVEV (reference sequence). CDR3 length: 13 residues. V was shortened by 5 bases and J by 10 bases, with 15 bases between the two germline ends. The CDR3 region is CASSASVVSPQHF. The CDR3, as DNA: TGTGCCAGCAGTGCCTCCGTGGTATCCCCCCAGCATTTT.

This rearrangement joins TRBV6-6 to TRBJ2-3, with 8 bases identical to TRBD2. From germline, CDR1 is MNHNY and CDR2 SVGAGI (reference sequence). The J segment lost 0 bases and the V segment lost 2 bases, leaving 4 bases of the junction unmatched. The CDR3 is made up of 16 amino acids. The chain's CDR3 is CASSYTTSASTDTQYF. CDR3 coding DNA: TGTGCCAGCAGTTACACGACTAGCGCAAGCACAGATACGCAGTATTTT.

The chain carries TRBV7-6 and TRBJ2-7; D may match TRBD1 or TRBD2 (5 bases each). Germline CDR1 reads SGHVS; CDR2 reads FNYEAQ. CDR3 length: 15 residues. V lost 3 bases, J lost 0 bases, and 12 bases lay in between. CDR3 nucleotides: TGTGCCAGCAGCTTGGGTCGGGGCAGCTCCTACGAGCAGTACTTC. Its translation is CASSLGRGSSYEQYF.

V is TRBV6-5 and J is TRBJ2-7; TRBD1 aligns across 10 bases. The CDR3 is 15 residues long. Germline-derived CDR1 and CDR2 are MNHEY and SVGAGI. The V gene end was trimmed by 0 bases and the J gene end by 4 bases; junction bases not matched to a gene: 3. The CDR3 loop is CASSYSRQGAYEQYF. CDR3 DNA sequence: TGTGCCAGCAGTTACTCTAGACAGGGGGCTTACGAGCAGTACTTC.

J is TRBJ2-2 and V is TRBV5-4; D remains unclear. Germline loops: CDR1 SGHNT, CDR2 YYREEE (reference sequence). The CDR3 runs to 15 residues. V lost 2 bases and J lost 6, with 14 bases in between. The CDR3 DNA is TGTGCCAGCAGCTTTAGGGATTTCTCGTCCGGGGAGCTGTTTTTT. Residues: CASSFRDFSSGELFF.

This chain uses TRBV29-1 with TRBJ2-7; a weak D match, TRBD2 (5 bases). Trimming shortened V by 0 bases and J by 6 bases, and 6 bases separated the two germline ends. The CDR3 totals 11 residues. Germline assignment: CDR1 SQVTM and CDR2 ANQGSEA. CDR3 in amino acids: CSVEDRGEQYF. The CDR3 coding sequence is TGCAGCGTTGAAGATCGGGGCGAGCAGTACTTC.

This chain connects TRBV9 to TRBJ2-1, with 12 bases that match TRBD2. V shed 2 bases, J shed 5 bases, and the junction held 2 bases outside the gene matches. Germline CDR1 is SGDLS and CDR2 is YYNGEE. The CDR3 totals 15 residues. The chain's CDR3 is CASSVTSGGHNEQFF. In DNA, the CDR3 is TGTGCCAGCAGCGTTACTAGCGGGGGGCACAATGAGCAGTTCTTC.

V and J are TRBV6-2 or TRBV6-3 and TRBJ2-2, with D possibly being TRBD1 (6 bases). Trimming stripped 1 base from V and 6 bases from J, with 6 bases between. CDR3 length: 13 residues. Germline CDR1 reads MNHEY; CDR2 reads SVGEGT. CDR3 DNA: TGTGCCAGCAGTTACTGGGGGCCCGGGGAGCTGTTTTTT. It specifies CASSYWGPGELFF.

This chain joins TRBV3-1 (or the pseudogene TRBV3-2) and TRBJ2-3, with 7 bases identical to TRBD2. CDR1 and CDR2 (germline): LGHDT, YNNKEL (reference sequence). Trimming removed 2 bases from V and 1 base from J; junction bases left unmatched: 9. This CDR3 has 17 residues. This chain's CDR3 is CASSQLRGVGGTDTQYF. In DNA, the CDR3 is TGTGCCAGCAGCCAACTACGGGGGGTAGGTGGCACAGATACGCAGTATTTT.

The chain is built from TRBV28 and TRBJ2-1; either TRBD1 or TRBD2 may supply D (5 bases each). CDR1 and CDR2 from the germline V gene are MDHEN and SYDVKM. The CDR3 has 15 amino acids. Trimming took off 5 bases at V and 7 bases at J, with 18 bases between the two ends. The CDR3 DNA sequence: TGTGCCAGCAGTCCCCCCGGGGCGAAGCGGAATGAGCAGTTCTTC. Its protein is CASSPPGAKRNEQFF.